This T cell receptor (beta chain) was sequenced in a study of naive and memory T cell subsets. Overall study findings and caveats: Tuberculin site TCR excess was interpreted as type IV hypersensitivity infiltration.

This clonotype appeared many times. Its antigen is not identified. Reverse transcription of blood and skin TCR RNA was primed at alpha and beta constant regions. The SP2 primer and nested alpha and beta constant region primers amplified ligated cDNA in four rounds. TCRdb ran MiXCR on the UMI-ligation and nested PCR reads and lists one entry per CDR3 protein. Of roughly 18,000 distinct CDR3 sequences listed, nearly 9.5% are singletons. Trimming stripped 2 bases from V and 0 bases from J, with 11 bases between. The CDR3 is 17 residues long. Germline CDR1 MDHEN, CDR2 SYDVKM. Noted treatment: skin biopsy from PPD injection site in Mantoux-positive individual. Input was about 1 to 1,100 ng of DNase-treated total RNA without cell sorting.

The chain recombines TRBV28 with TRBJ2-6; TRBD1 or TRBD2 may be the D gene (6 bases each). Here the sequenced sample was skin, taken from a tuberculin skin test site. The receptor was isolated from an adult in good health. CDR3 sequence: CASSLGGPLSGANVLTF. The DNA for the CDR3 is TGTGCCAGCAGTTTAGGGGGGCCGCTCTCTGGGGCCAACGTCCTGACTTTC.